Each of the 9 T cell receptor beta chains below was sequenced from the same sample in a study of T cell responses to AZD1222 COVID-19 vaccine. Clones were read by immunoSEQ multiplex PCR, and TCRdb kept only the in-frame ones, dropping some. Counted here are approximately 260,000 clones, approximately 95% occurring once; the ten biggest clones make up less than 0.6%. Sequenced material: peripheral blood, taken on day 0 of AZD1222 vaccination. Receptors originate from an adult in good health.

The V call is TRBV29-1, the J call TRBJ2-1; TRBD1 matches 8 bases. The CDR3 is made up of 13 amino acids. V gave up 4 bases and J gave up 3 bases; unmatched junction bases: 2. Germline CDR1 reads SQVTM; CDR2 reads ANQGSEA. CDR3 sequence: CSVARGLYNEQFF. The CDR3 region has the DNA TGCAGCGTTGCCAGGGGGCTCTACAATGAGCAGTTCTTC.

The V gene is TRBV4-1, the J gene TRBJ1-6; TRBD1 is a possible D gene (5 bases). The CDR3 is 15 amino acids. Germline V gene data show CDR1 as MGHRA and CDR2 as YSYEKL. The V and J ends lost 3 bases and 7 bases respectively, with 13 bases between them. DNA for the CDR3: TGCGCCAGCAGCCATCTCCCGGGGGTCAATTCACCCCTCCACTTT. Translating gives CASSHLPGVNSPLHF.

This chain links TRBV2 with TRBJ2-1, with D possibly matching TRBD2 (6 bases). The CDR3 has 15 residues. Trimming removed 3 bases from V and 0 bases from J, with 9 bases in between. CDR1 is SNHLY, CDR2 FYNNEI, per germline. CDR3 DNA sequence: TGTGCCAGCAGTGAGGAGGGTCGCTCCTACAATGAGCAGTTCTTC. Its protein is CASSEEGRSYNEQFF.

On this clone itself: This same CDR3 is encoded by further DNA sequences in the sample. The chain carries TRBV5-4 and TRBJ2-7; D not certain. CDR1 SGHNT and CDR2 YYREEE come from the germline V gene (reference sequence). V was pared by 0 bases and J by 3 bases, with 4 bases between. This CDR3 comprises 12 residues. The CDR3 sequence: CASSLEGYEQYF. DNA for the CDR3: TGTGCCAGCAGCTTGGAGGGCTACGAGCAGTACTTC.

V and J are TRBV4-2 and TRBJ1-1; D gene ambiguous. From germline, CDR1 is LGHNA and CDR2 YNFKEQ. V was cut by 0 bases and J by 5 bases, with 19 bases left in between. This CDR3 contains 17 residues. DNA for the CDR3: TGTGCCAGCAGCCAAGATTTAGGTTTCTTCGGATATACTGAAGCTTTCTTT. This codes for CASSQDLGFFGYTEAFF.

This chain connects TRBV4-3 to TRBJ1-2; D is unresolved. Per germline, CDR1 LGHNA and CDR2 YSLEER. The V gene lost 1 base and the J gene lost 1 base, with 10 bases spanning the gap. This CDR3 spans 15 amino acids. The CDR3 is CASSQGGSLNYGYTF. CDR3 bases: TGCGCCAGCAGCCAAGGAGGATCTCTTAACTATGGCTACACCTTC.

The chain carries TRBV2 and TRBJ2-7, with D unclear. V lost 7 bases and J 4 bases, leaving 14 bases between the germline ends. The germline gives CDR1 SNHLY, CDR2 FYNNEI. The CDR3 contains 13 residues. This CDR3 reads CASTRVVEYEQYF. Written as DNA, the CDR3 is TGTGCCAGCACCCGGGTCGTAGAGTACGAGCAGTACTTC. Together with reference TRBV2 and TRBJ2-7, the CDR3 gives the full variable domain: EPEVTQTPSHQVTQMGQEVILRCVPISNHLYFYWYRQILGQKVEFLVSFYNNEISEKSEIFDDQFSVERPDGSNFTLKIRSTKLEDSAMYFCASTRVVEYEQYFGPGTRLTVT.

The chain recombines TRBV6-1 with TRBJ2-7; D gene ambiguous. V was trimmed by 4 bases and J by 3 bases, leaving 19 bases between them. CDR3 length equals 16 residues. In germline, CDR1 is MNHNS, CDR2 SASEGT. This CDR3 is CASSADHGRINYEQYF. The CDR3 DNA reads as TGTGCCAGCAGTGCGGACCATGGACGGATCAACTACGAGCAGTACTTC.

As regards this clone: Different DNA sequences within this sample yield the same CDR3. V is TRBV5-1 and J is TRBJ2-2; D not resolved. Trimming removed 0 bases at V and 5 bases at J, with 5 bases between. Germline assignment: CDR1 SGHRS and CDR2 YFSETQ. CDR3 size: 13 residues. This chain's CDR3 is CASSLDGTGELFF. The CDR3 nucleotides read TGCGCCAGCAGCTTGGATGGAACCGGGGAGCTGTTTTTT.